Presented here are 11 T cell receptor beta chains from one specimen sequenced in a study of blood T cell repertoires in COVID-19. TCRdb keeps only in-frame clones here, not all; method: immunoSEQ multiplex PCR. The repertoire consists of fewer than 90,000 clones, with approximately 90% occurring once and the leading ten covering 0.47%. What was sequenced was peripheral blood. Source of these receptors: a man between 60 and 75 years old with acute or convalescent COVID-19.

The CDR3 loop reads CASGRGAFF. Written as DNA, the CDR3 is TGTGCGTCGGGAAGAGGAGCTTTCTTT. The V call is TRBV21-1, the J call TRBJ1-1. TRBV21-1 is designated a pseudogene. CDR3 size: 9 residues.

V is TRBV29-1 and J is TRBJ1-1; 12 positions agree with TRBD1. Germline CDR1 is SQVTM and CDR2 is ANQGSEA. The junction had 6 bases not matched to a gene; V was cut back by 4 bases and J by 3 bases. The CDR3 extends over 15 amino acids. CDR3 sequence: CSVAGTGGWDTEAFF. The CDR3 DNA is TGCAGCGTTGCCGGGACAGGGGGCTGGGACACTGAAGCTTTCTTT.

J is TRBJ2-1 and V is TRBV7-9; 10 bases align to TRBD1. CDR3 size: 15 residues. CDR1 and CDR2 (germline): SEHNR, FQNEAQ (reference sequence). The V and J ends lost 3 bases and 6 bases, in that order; junction bases with no gene match: 5. CDR3: CASSFPDRGLNEQFF. Here the CDR3 DNA reads TGTGCCAGCAGCTTCCCCGACAGGGGGCTCAATGAGCAGTTCTTC.

This chain joins TRBV29-1 and TRBJ1-1, with 8 positions matching TRBD1. CDR1 is SQVTM, CDR2 ANQGSEA, per germline. The CDR3 sequence is 14 residues long. V lost 3 bases, J lost 0 bases, and 3 bases stayed unmatched. Here the CDR3 DNA reads TGCAGCGTTGATAGGACAGGGATGAACACTGAAGCTTTCTTT. It yields the protein CSVDRTGMNTEAFF. Supplemented by reference TRBV29-1 and TRBJ1-1, the full variable domain reads SAVISQKPSRDICQRGTSLTIQCQVDSQVTMMFWYRQQPGQSLTLIATANQGSEATYESGFVIDKFPISRPNLTFSTLTVSNMSPEDSSIYLCSVDRTGMNTEAFFGQGTRLTVV.

The rearrangement links TRBV30 to TRBJ1-2; TRBD1 is a possible D gene (6 bases). The CDR3 length is 12 residues. Trimming left V 6 bases short and J 3 bases short, with 11 bases between. From germline, CDR1 is GTSNPN and CDR2 SVGIG (reference sequence). CDR3 loop: CACQDRYYGYTF. Written as DNA, the CDR3 is TGTGCCTGCCAAGACAGGTACTATGGCTACACCTTC.

The V call is TRBV29-1, the J call TRBJ2-3; 10 nucleotides line up with TRBD2. The ends lost 5 bases at V and 5 bases at J; junction bases unmatched: 10. CDR1 is SQVTM, CDR2 ANQGSEA, per germline. CDR3 size: 15 residues. DNA of the CDR3: TGCAGCGTTCGGGGACTAGCGACGGTGGGAGATACGCAGTATTTT. Encoded protein: CSVRGLATVGDTQYF.

In regard to this clone: A junction end diverges from the germline sequence, so it may reflect a read error. The genes are TRBV2 and TRBJ2-3; 12 bases match TRBD2. The CDR3 is 14 amino acids. From germline, CDR1 is SNHLY and CDR2 FYNNEI. CDR3 sequence reads: CACRLAGGTDTQYF. Written as DNA, the CDR3 is TGTGCCTGCAGACTAGCGGGGGGCACAGATACGCAGTATTTT.

This rearrangement joins TRBV7-2 to TRBJ2-5; 7 nucleotides align to TRBD2. Trimming took 2 bases from V and 0 from J; bases not matched to a gene: 3. Germline V gene data show CDR1 as SGHTA and CDR2 as FQGNSA. CDR3 length: 15 residues. The CDR3 region has the DNA TGTGCCAGCAGCTTAAGGGAGGGGTACCAAGAGACCCAGTACTTC. This sequence encodes CASSLREGYQETQYF.

The CDR3 coding sequence is TGTGCCAGCAGCCAAGGGACAGGGAATCAGCCCCAGCATTTT. Its translation: CASSQGTGNQPQHF. The chain has TRBV5-5 and TRBJ1-5, with TRBD1 matching over 9 bases. V trimming: 4 bases; J trimming: 4 bases; junction bases outside the gene matches: 3. CDR1 and CDR2 from the germline V gene are SGHKS and YYEKEE (reference sequence). The CDR3 runs 14 residues. The entire variable domain, with the rest obtained from reference TRBV5-5 and TRBJ1-5, is as follows: DAGVTQSPTHLIKTRGQQVTLRCSPISGHKSVSWYQQVLGQGPQFIFQYYEKEERGRGNFPDRFSARQFPNYSSELNVNALLLGDSALYLCASSQGTGNQPQHFGDGTRLSIL.

The chain links TRBV19 to TRBJ2-7, with 9 positions matching TRBD2. Per germline, CDR1 LNHDA and CDR2 SQIVND (reference sequence). The CDR3 sequence is 13 residues long. V gave up 6 bases and J gave up 0 bases; unmatched junction bases: 0. The CDR3 nucleotides read TGTGCCAGTAGGACTAGCGGCTCCTACGAGCAGTACTTC. Translated, it gives CASRTSGSYEQYF.

The chain is built from TRBV5-1 and TRBJ1-1; D ambiguous. Germline V CDR1 and CDR2: SGHRS, YFSETQ. The CDR3 has 17 amino acids. V dropped 0 bases and J dropped 2 bases, with 17 bases sitting between them. CDR3 DNA sequence: TGCGCCAGCAGCTTGGCCTTGTTTCCCGCAGTCAACACTGAAGCTTTCTTT. Protein product: CASSLALFPAVNTEAFF.